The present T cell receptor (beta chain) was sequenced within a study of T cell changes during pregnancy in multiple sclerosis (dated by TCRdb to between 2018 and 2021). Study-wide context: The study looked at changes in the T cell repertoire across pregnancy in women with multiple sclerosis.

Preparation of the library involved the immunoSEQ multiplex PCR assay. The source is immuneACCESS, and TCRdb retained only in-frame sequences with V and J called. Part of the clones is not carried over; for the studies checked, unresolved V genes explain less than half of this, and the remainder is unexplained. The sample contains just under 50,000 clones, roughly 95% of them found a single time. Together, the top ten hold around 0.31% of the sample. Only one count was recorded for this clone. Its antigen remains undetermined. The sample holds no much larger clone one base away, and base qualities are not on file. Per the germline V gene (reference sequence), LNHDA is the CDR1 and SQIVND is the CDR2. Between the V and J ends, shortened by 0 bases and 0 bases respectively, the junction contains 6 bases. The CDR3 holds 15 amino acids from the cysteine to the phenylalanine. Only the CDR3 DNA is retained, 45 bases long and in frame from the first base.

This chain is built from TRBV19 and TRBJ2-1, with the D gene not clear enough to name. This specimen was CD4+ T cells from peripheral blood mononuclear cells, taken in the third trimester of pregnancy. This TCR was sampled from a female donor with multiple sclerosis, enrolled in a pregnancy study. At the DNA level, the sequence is TGTGCCAGTAGTATAGAACCACACTCCTACAATGAGCAGTTCTTC. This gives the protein CASSIEPHSYNEQFF. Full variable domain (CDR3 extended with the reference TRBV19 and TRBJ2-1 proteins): DGGITQSPKYLFRKEGQNVTLSCEQNLNHDAMYWYRQDPGQGLRLIYYSQIVNDFQKGDIAEGYSVSREKKESFPLTVTSAQKNPTAFYLCASSIEPHSYNEQFFGPGTRLTVL.